The 11 T cell receptor beta chains listed next were all sequenced from one sample in a study of T-cell memory formation after mild COVID-19. One entry per CDR3 protein, called by TCRdb with MiXCR from the 5' RACE reads. The table shows over 250,000 distinct CDR3 sequences, with roughly 15% occurring only once. The sequencing input was PBMCs or a T cell subset sorted from them (not recorded which). The receptors were gathered from a man younger than 35 who had mild COVID-19 (a few samples of this study predate the infection). Cell type and time point are not known.

The chain carries TRBV28 and TRBJ1-1, with D hard to call. Trimming left V 7 bases short and J 4 bases short, with 19 bases between. Germline lookup yields CDR1 MDHEN and CDR2 SYDVKM. This CDR3 is 15 amino acids long. Written as DNA, the CDR3 is TGTGCCAGCATTTCCTACGGACTGTTTATCACTGAAGCTTTCTTT. The encoded protein is CASISYGLFITEAFF.

This chain joins TRBV6-1 and TRBJ1-1; no reliable D call. V lost 4 bases to trimming and J lost 8 bases, with 14 bases between them. This CDR3 region has 13 residues. Germline lookup yields CDR1 MNHNS and CDR2 SASEGT. This CDR3 is CASSVYKGSEAFF. The DNA for the CDR3 is TGTGCCAGCAGTGTTTACAAAGGAAGCGAAGCTTTCTTT.

This clonotype was counted a few times. The chain employs TRBV5-5 and TRBJ2-5; 7 nucleotides align to TRBD1. The CDR3 runs 15 residues. Germline loops: CDR1 SGHKS, CDR2 YYEKEE (reference sequence). Germline trimming cut 2 bases from V and 4 bases from J; bases unmatched to any gene: 8. The CDR3 loop reads CASSFLGGRGETQYF. Written as DNA, the CDR3 is TGTGCCAGCAGCTTCCTAGGGGGCCGAGGAGAGACCCAGTACTTC.

This clonotype showed up just a few times. This chain links TRBV5-1 with TRBJ2-2; maybe TRBD1 (6 bases). The V end lost 5 bases, the J end lost 6 bases, and 14 bases lay between the germline ends. Germline assignment: CDR1 SGHRS and CDR2 YFSETQ. The CDR3 extends over 14 amino acids. The CDR3 sequence is CASSRTEVSGELFF. CDR3 DNA: TGCGCCAGCAGTAGGACAGAGGTATCCGGGGAGCTGTTTTTT.

The sample holds a few counts of this clonotype. The CDR3, as DNA: TGCGCCAGCAGCCAAGGGAGATCGGGCTACGAGCAGTACTTC. Protein product: CASSQGRSGYEQYF. The chain links TRBV4-3 to TRBJ2-7; no firm D call. The CDR3 has 14 amino acids. Trimming pared 1 base from V and 3 bases from J, leaving 10 bases between. Germline V gene lookup returns CDR1 LGHNA and CDR2 YSLEER.

This clonotype was seen a few times. The rearrangement joins TRBV10-3 to TRBJ1-2; no clear D. CDR3 size: 15 residues. V was trimmed by 4 bases and J by 1 base, leaving 13 bases between them. Germline V gives CDR1 ENHRY, CDR2 SYGVKD. The chain's CDR3 is CAISVRTAVNYGYTF. In DNA form, the CDR3 reads TGTGCCATCAGTGTTCGGACGGCCGTTAACTATGGCTACACCTTC.

This clonotype was found a few times. The chain recombines TRBV28 with TRBJ2-7; possibly TRBD1 for D (6 bases). V was clipped by 1 base and J by 6 bases, with 13 bases between them. From germline, CDR1 is MDHEN and CDR2 SYDVKM. The CDR3 extends over 14 amino acids. The CDR3 bases are TGTGCCAGCAGTTTATACTCTCCCAGGGGCGAGCAGTACGTC. Protein product: CASSLYSPRGEQYV.

In its sample, this clonotype was seen a few times. The CDR3 coding sequence is TGTGCCAGCAGCTTTAGGACAGCGAACACTGAAGCTTTCTTT. Translating it yields CASSFRTANTEAFF. The chain links TRBV7-9 to TRBJ1-1, with a possible D match to TRBD1 (6 bases). V shed 3 bases and J shed 1 base, with 9 bases lying between them. The germline CDR1 and CDR2 sequences are SEHNR and FQNEAQ (reference sequence). The CDR3 has 14 amino acids. Full variable domain (remainder filled in from reference TRBV7-9 and TRBJ1-1): DTGVSQNPRHKITKRGQNVTFRCDPISEHNRLYWYRQTLGQGPEFLTYFQNEAQLEKSRLLSDRFSAERPKGSFSTLEIQRTEQGDSAMYLCASSFRTANTEAFFGQGTRLTVV.

The chain combines TRBV6-2 or TRBV6-3 with TRBJ2-5; 7 bases agree with TRBD2. Germline assignment: CDR1 MNHEY and CDR2 SVGEGT. With 5 bases clipped from V and 5 bases from J, the junction kept 2 bases outside the gene matches. The CDR3 runs to 12 residues. The CDR3 region has the DNA TGTGCCAGCAGTGCGGGGGACGAGACCCAGTACTTC. It is translated as CASSAGDETQYF.

V and J are TRBV11-2 and TRBJ1-4; tentatively, D is TRBD1 (5 bases). This CDR3 contains 12 residues. The germline V and J ends were trimmed by 5 bases and 15 bases, with 16 bases remaining between them. Per the germline V gene, CDR1 is SGHAT and CDR2 is FQNNGV. CDR3 loop: CASSPWAGGVFF. DNA of the CDR3: TGTGCCAGCAGCCCCTGGGCCGGAGGGGTGTTTTTT.

This clonotype was counted between two and nine times. The rearrangement joins TRBV18 to TRBJ2-1; possibly TRBD1 for D (6 bases). The CDR3 has 13 amino acids. With 5 bases removed from V and 8 bases from J, the gap between germline ends came to 13 bases. Germline loops: CDR1 KGHSH, CDR2 LQKENI. CDR3 region: CASSSIRGDEQFF. CDR3 DNA: TGTGCCAGCTCATCCATCAGGGGTGATGAGCAGTTCTTC. Filled out from reference TRBV18 and TRBJ2-1, the complete variable domain reads NAGVMQNPRHLVRRRGQEARLRCSPMKGHSHVYWYRQLPEEGLKFMVYLQKENIIDESGMPKERFSAEFPKEGPSILRIQQVVRGDSAAYFCASSSIRGDEQFFGPGTRLTVL.